This TCR beta chain was documented in a study of blood T cells in healthy people across ages. Using a J-beta primer mix together with a sample-barcoded 5' primer, a second PCR was run for roughly 6 to 11 cycles. TCRdb analysed the 5' RACE reads with MiXCR anew, one entry per CDR3 protein. The sample includes about 1,500,000 distinct CDR3 sequences, roughly 40% of them seen just once. V dropped 0 bases and J dropped 4 bases, with 14 bases sitting between them. Germline V gives CDR1 SGHNT, CDR2 YYREEE (reference sequence). The CDR3 is 16 amino acids. This TCR came from a woman between 18 and 29 years old in good health. This sequence joins TRBV5-4 and TRBJ2-1; no clear D. The sample was blood. CDR3 residues: CASSLGAMGIYNEQFF. Here the CDR3 DNA reads TGTGCCAGCAGCTTGGGGGCTATGGGCATATACAATGAGCAGTTCTTC. The whole variable domain, filled in from reference TRBV5-4 and TRBJ2-1, reads ETGVTQSPTHLIKTRGQQVTLRCSSQSGHNTVSWYQQALGQGPQFIFQYYREEENGRGNFPPRFSGLQFPNYSSELNVNALELDDSALYLCASSLGAMGIYNEQFFGPGTRLTVL.